This TCR beta chain originates from a study of cytomegalovirus exposure and HLA in healthy donors. The study's findings and limits: Later analysis associated a missense DCLRE1C variant with TCR beta V- and J-gene trimming.

The sample holds one count of this clone. Its target is unknown. V was trimmed by 5 bases and J by 8 bases, leaving 18 bases between them. CDR1 is SGHTA and CDR2 is FQGNSA in the germline V gene. There are 15 residues in the CDR3. Primers included in the PCR were 60 Vbeta and 13 Jbeta primers. Some clones are missing from TCRdb's copy, which holds only in-frame ones; the method was immunoSEQ multiplex PCR. The sample records 90,000 to 150,000 clones, over 60% being singletons. The TCR originated in a woman aged 25 to 39 in good health and CMV-seropositive. The rearrangement uses TRBV7-2 and TRBJ1-4; no definite D call. The specimen was PBMCs. CDR3 bases: TGTGCCAGCAGCAATGACCTGACGCGAGGGGAAAAACTGTTTTTT. This sequence encodes CASSNDLTRGEKLFF.